This T cell receptor (beta chain) is drawn from a study of tumor-infiltrating lymphocytes in primary liver carcinoma (dated by TCRdb to about 2017). About the investigation overall: Surgical resection was performed in China between November 2015 and early 2016 on roughly 5 patients with histopathologically diagnosed primary liver carcinoma. Hepatocellular carcinoma (four) or combined HCC and intrahepatic cholangiocarcinoma (one) was present in the five patients, who were three men and two women aged 30 to 69 years. Tumors of the five patients were stage T1-T3 N0M0 with maximum diameters of roughly 4 to 11 cm. Samples yielded roughly 3.5 to 8 million productive TCRbeta reads; read depth did not differ significantly between tissue types. Across five regions of each liver tumor, along with adjacent normal tissue and blood, the study brought together TCRbeta repertoire sequencing, expression microarrays and whole-exome sequencing. A total of about 35 specimens from 5 patients underwent TCRbeta repertoire sequencing, comprising some 25 tumor regions, 5 adjacent noncancerous liver tissues and 5 peripheral blood samples. High reproducibility was observed for the technical replicate repertoires, with mean shared-clone rates approximately 0.92 and correlation coefficients above 0.98.

A constant-region primer and ProtoScript II reverse transcriptase were used to reverse-transcribe TCRbeta-specific cDNA from approximately 500 ng total RNA. Three nested multiplex PCR rounds, following a slightly modified ARM-PCR procedure, were used to build the TCRbeta libraries. Each of the first two PCR rounds ran for approximately 9 cycles using multiplex TRBV1-TRBV30 forward primers together with a Cbeta reverse primer. Sample barcodes and Illumina adapters were attached in a final 25-cycle PCR using Deep VentR polymerase. Before sequencing, amplicons of 200-500 bp were gel-purified using a QIAquick gel extraction kit. An Illumina HiSeq 2500 was used to sequence the TCRbeta amplicons, generating 250-bp paired-end reads. The authors' analysis ran thus. Reads were quality-trimmed with Trimmomatic v0.33, and paired reads were merged with FLASH v1.2.11 to recover full CDR3 sequences. V, D and J germline segments were assigned to the rearranged TCRbeta sequences by MiGEC v1.2.1b. Clonotype statistics and Shannon-Wiener diversity indices were calculated with VDJtools v1.0.0. To cut down on sampling bias, every analysis after diversity analysis relied on just the 250 most abundant clonotypes from each sample. In TCRdb, the public reads were trimmed at Q25 with fastp and aligned with MiXCR, with productive beta chains retained. Rows with one shared CDR3 protein collapse into an entry with the most common genes and DNA. The authors' filters were not applied to this entry. Counted in this sample were 300,000 to 400,000 distinct CDR3 sequences; 55% to 65% of them appeared once. The ten largest clones add up to more than 8.5% of the sample.

The germline V gene gives CDR1 as SQVTM and CDR2 as ANQGSEA. CDR3 length: 12 amino acids, cysteine to phenylalanine. Of the read, only the CDR3 DNA is kept; its 36 bases are in frame from base 1. Trimming costs V 4 bases and J 4 bases, and their ends lie 9 bases apart. On the study overall, not on this receptor specifically: Only five patients were included in the study, and the authors note that the findings should be validated in a larger study. Pairs of tumor regions showed greater repertoire overlap (mean about 35%) than tumor-adjacent pairs (roughly 17%) or tumor-blood pairs (roughly 15%), which is consistent with antigen-driven expansion. Comparison of CD4+ and CD8+ T cell repertoires was precluded by the use of bulk unsorted samples. Because sequencing covered only the TCR beta chain and unpaired alpha chains were not captured, true repertoire diversity is likely underestimated. The top 250 clones made up a significantly larger repertoire fraction in tumors than in blood (p = 0.039).

Blood RNA was extracted from unsorted whole blood using TRIzol reagent, and germline DNA was obtained with the DNeasy Blood & Tissue kit. At the time of sampling, the patients had chronic HBV infection and had not received any treatment. Before surgery, four milliliters of peripheral blood were drawn into K2EDTA tubes. This clonotype was observed at least ten times. The antigen it recognizes is unknown. Per-nucleotide qualities are absent, and no much larger clonotype sits a single base away. The source material was peripheral blood. This receptor chain uses TRBV29-1 and TRBJ2-3, with the D gene uncertain. This clonotype originated in a man aged 40-50 years with primary liver carcinoma and hepatitis B virus infection. DNA sequence: TGCAGCGTTGCCCCGGAGCCAGATACGCAGTATTTT. The resulting protein is CSVAPEPDTQYF.